Listed below are T cell receptor beta chains from one sample, sequenced in a study of memory CD4+ T cells and cytomegalovirus serostatus. Profiling relied on immunoSEQ multiplex PCR, and the TCRdb table lists in-frame clones only, not all of them. The repertoire holds 75,000 to 95,000 clones, with approximately 84% as singletons. Material: memory CD4+ T cells from blood. All receptors come from an adult in good health and CMV-seronegative. Each CDR3 is given with its conserved first and last residue. Each record gives: D gene, J gene, V gene, clone size, CDR3 protein, CDR3 DNA. The D gene is left open where the match is weak. Part of the rows lack a size; the others show once, few, many or a class for expanded clones.

>.|TRBJ1-5|TRBV7-2|.
CASSLQGRQPQHF
TGTGCCAGCAGCTTACAGGGGCGTCAGCCCCAGCATTTT
>.|TRBJ2-7|TRBV7-9|once
CASNKQGANEQYF
TGTGCCAGCAACAAGCAGGGTGCGAACGAGCAGTACTTC
>.|TRBJ2-6|TRBV7-3|.
CASSLTGSGANVLTF
TGTGCCAGCAGCCTAACAGGGTCTGGGGCCAACGTCCTGACTTTC
>.|TRBJ1-5|TRBV30|.
CAWSSRGGNQPQHF
TGTGCCTGGAGTTCGAGGGGAGGCAATCAGCCCCAGCATTTT
>.|TRBJ2-3|TRBV28|.
CASRGVGDTQYF
TGTGCCAGCCGCGGGGTGGGAGATACGCAGTATTTT
>TRBD1|TRBJ1-6|TRBV7-9|once
CASSPRGDRDNSPLHF
TGTGCCAGCAGCCCGAGAGGGGACAGGGATAATTCACCCCTCCACTTT
>TRBD2|TRBJ2-1|TRBV30|.
CAWSGGTSGDNEQFF
TGTGCCTGGAGCGGAGGGACTAGCGGCGACAATGAGCAGTTCTTC
>.|TRBJ2-6|TRBV19|.
CASSELGASGANVLTF
TGTGCCAGTAGTGAGTTGGGGGCCTCTGGGGCCAACGTCCTGACTTTC
>TRBD2|TRBJ2-1|TRBV7-2|.
CASSLVGLAGGSYNEQFF
TGTGCCAGCAGCTTAGTGGGACTAGCGGGGGGTTCCTACAATGAGCAGTTCTTC
>TRBD1|TRBJ1-2|TRBV5-1|.
CASSLDGTGGFLYGYTF
TGCGCCAGCAGCTTGGATGGGACAGGGGGCTTCCTCTATGGCTACACCTTC
>TRBD1|TRBJ2-2|TRBV12-5|.
CASGLISGTGRTGELFF
TGTGCTAGTGGTTTAATCTCTGGGACAGGGCGTACCGGGGAGCTGTTTTTT